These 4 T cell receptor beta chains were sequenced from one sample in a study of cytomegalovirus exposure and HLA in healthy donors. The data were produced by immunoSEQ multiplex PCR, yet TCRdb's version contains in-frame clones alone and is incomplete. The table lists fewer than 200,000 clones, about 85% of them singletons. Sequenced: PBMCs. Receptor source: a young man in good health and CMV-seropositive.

The CDR3: CASSSQGDAGRTYGYTF. The CDR3 nucleotides are TGTGCCAGCAGCTCCCAGGGAGACGCAGGGAGGACTTATGGCTACACCTTC. This chain connects TRBV7-9 to TRBJ1-2; TRBD1 might be the D (5 bases). This CDR3 contains 17 residues. The V and J ends lost 4 bases and 5 bases respectively, with 23 bases between them. Per the germline V gene, CDR1 is SEHNR and CDR2 is FQNEAQ (reference sequence).

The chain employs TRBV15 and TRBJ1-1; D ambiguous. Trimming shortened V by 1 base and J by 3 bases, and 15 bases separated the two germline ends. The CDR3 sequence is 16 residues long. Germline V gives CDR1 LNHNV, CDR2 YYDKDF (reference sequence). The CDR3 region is CATSRARLERHTEAFF. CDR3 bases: TGTGCCACCAGCAGAGCCCGGCTGGAGAGGCACACTGAAGCTTTCTTT.

The CDR3 region is CASSSPGLLTYEQYF. The CDR3 coding sequence is TGTGCCAGCAGCTCACCGGGACTATTAACCTACGAGCAGTACTTC. This rearrangement joins TRBV7-2 to TRBJ2-7, with 7 bases lining up with TRBD2. CDR1 and CDR2 from the germline V gene are SGHTA and FQGNSA. The CDR3 has 15 amino acids. Trimming took 4 bases from V and 2 from J; bases not matched to a gene: 8.

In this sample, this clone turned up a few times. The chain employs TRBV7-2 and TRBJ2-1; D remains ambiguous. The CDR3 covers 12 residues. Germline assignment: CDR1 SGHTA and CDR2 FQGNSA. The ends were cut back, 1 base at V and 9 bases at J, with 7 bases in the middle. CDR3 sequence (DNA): TGTGCCAGCAGCTTAGTGGCTGTTGAGCAGTTCTTC. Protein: CASSLVAVEQFF.